This T cell receptor beta chain was captured in a study of T cells in localized non-small cell lung cancer. General study results and limits: Median about 56 top-100 tumor clones were shared with paired adjacent lung. The study sequenced only one region of the tumor. As a result, intratumor heterogeneity could not be excluded and remains possible.

The germline CDR1 and CDR2 sequences are MGHDK and SYGVNS. Trimming cost V 6 bases and J 1 base, with 13 bases left between them. The CDR3 runs to 14 residues. Repertoires were generated with immunoSEQ multiplex PCR, while TCRdb's copy carries only in-frame clones and drops some. The sample records roughly 24,000 clones, 85% to 95% being singletons. Comment on this clone: The antigen remains unidentified.

Sequences were derived from peripheral blood, sampled before any cancer treatment. The TCR was taken from a female donor at least 60 years old with stage II squamous cell lung carcinoma. The rearrangement uses TRBV25-1 and TRBJ2-7; a possible D gene is TRBD1 (5 bases). The CDR3 nucleotides are TGTGCCAGCAGCGTTTCAGGGCCTTCCTACGAGCAGTACTTC. It translates to CASSVSGPSYEQYF.